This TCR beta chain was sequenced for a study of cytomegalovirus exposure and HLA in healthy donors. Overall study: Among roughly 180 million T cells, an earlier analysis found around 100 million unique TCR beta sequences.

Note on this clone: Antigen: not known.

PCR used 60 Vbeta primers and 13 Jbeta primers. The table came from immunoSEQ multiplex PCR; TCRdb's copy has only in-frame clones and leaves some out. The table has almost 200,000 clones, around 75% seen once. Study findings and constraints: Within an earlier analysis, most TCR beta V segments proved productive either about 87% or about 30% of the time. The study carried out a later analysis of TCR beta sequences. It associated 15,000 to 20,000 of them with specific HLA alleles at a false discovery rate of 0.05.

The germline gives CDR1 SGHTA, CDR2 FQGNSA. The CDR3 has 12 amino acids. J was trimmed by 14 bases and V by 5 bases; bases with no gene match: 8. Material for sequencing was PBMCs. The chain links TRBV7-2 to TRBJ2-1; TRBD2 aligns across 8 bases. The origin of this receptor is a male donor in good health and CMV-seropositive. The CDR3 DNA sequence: TGTGCCAGCAGCCATGATCGGCGGGAGGAGTTCTTC. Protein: CASSHDRREEFF.